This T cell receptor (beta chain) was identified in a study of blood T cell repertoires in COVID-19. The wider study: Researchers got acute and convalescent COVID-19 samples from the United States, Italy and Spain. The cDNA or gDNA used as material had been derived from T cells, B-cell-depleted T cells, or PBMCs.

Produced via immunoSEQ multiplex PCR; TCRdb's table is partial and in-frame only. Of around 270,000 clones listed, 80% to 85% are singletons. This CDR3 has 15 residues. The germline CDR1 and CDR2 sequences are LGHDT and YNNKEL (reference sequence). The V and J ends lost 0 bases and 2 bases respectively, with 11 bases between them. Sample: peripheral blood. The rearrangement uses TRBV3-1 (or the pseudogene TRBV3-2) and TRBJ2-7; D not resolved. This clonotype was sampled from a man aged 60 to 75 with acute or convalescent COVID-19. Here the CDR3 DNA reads TGTGCCAGCAGCCAAGATCTCACCGGTACCTACGAGCAGTACTTC. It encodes CASSQDLTGTYEQYF.